These T cell receptor beta chains were read from a single sample in a study of early T cells in non-severe SARS-CoV-2 infection. TCRdb used MiXCR to reprocess the 5' RACE reads, holding one entry per CDR3 protein. The sample has tens of thousands of distinct CDR3 sequences; around a tenth are singletons. This specimen consisted of whole blood, obtained at baseline. These receptors all stem from an adult who was a healthcare worker with PCR-confirmed SARS-CoV-2 infection or an uninfected control (not recorded which). CDR3s include the opening cysteine and the closing phenylalanine or tryptophan. The order of the fields is V gene, clone size, J gene, D gene, CDR3 protein, CDR3 DNA. The D gene is left open where the match is weak. Only some rows state a clone size, as once, few, many or a class for expanded clones.

V gene: TRBV18; clone size: .; J gene: TRBJ1-2; D gene: TRBD1; CDR3 protein: CASSPVGQEKGYTF; CDR3 DNA: TGTGCCAGCTCACCAGTGGGACAGGAAAAAGGCTACACCTTC
V gene: TRBV7-9; clone size: .; J gene: TRBJ1-1; D gene: .; CDR3 protein: CASSLAIGGRTEAFF; CDR3 DNA: TGTGCCAGCAGCTTAGCGATCGGGGGACGCACTGAAGCTTTCTTT
V gene: TRBV12-3/TRBV12-4; clone size: .; J gene: TRBJ2-3; D gene: TRBD2; CDR3 protein: CASTPLGGSTDTQYF; CDR3 DNA: TGTGCCAGCACCCCCTTGGGGGGGAGCACAGATACGCAGTATTTT
V gene: TRBV2; clone size: .; J gene: TRBJ2-7; D gene: .; CDR3 protein: CASSRDGYEQYF; CDR3 DNA: TGTGCCAGCAGCAGAGACGGCTACGAGCAGTACTTC
V gene: TRBV12-3/TRBV12-4; clone size: few; J gene: TRBJ1-3; D gene: .; CDR3 protein: CASRDSPGDTIYF; CDR3 DNA: TGTGCCAGCAGAGACAGCCCCGGAGACACCATATATTTT
V gene: TRBV11-2; clone size: .; J gene: TRBJ2-3; D gene: TRBD2; CDR3 protein: CASSSIRTSEATDTQYF; CDR3 DNA: TGTGCCAGCAGCTCAATCCGGACTAGCGAAGCCACAGATACGCAGTATTTT
V gene: TRBV7-6; clone size: few; J gene: TRBJ2-1; D gene: TRBD2; CDR3 protein: CASSLANPGLAETNEQFF; CDR3 DNA: TGTGCCAGCAGCTTAGCGAACCCGGGACTAGCGGAGACAAATGAGCAGTTCTTC
V gene: TRBV24-1; clone size: many; J gene: TRBJ2-1; D gene: .; CDR3 protein: CATSGVSDEQFF; CDR3 DNA: TGTGCCACCAGTGGGGTAAGCGATGAGCAGTTCTTC
V gene: TRBV12-3/TRBV12-4; clone size: many; J gene: TRBJ1-5; D gene: TRBD1; CDR3 protein: CASSLGDSSEPQHF; CDR3 DNA: TGTGCCAGCAGTTTGGGGGACAGTAGTGAACCCCAGCATTTT
V gene: TRBV5-1; clone size: many; J gene: TRBJ2-1; D gene: TRBD2; CDR3 protein: CASSSLGGIGEQFF; CDR3 DNA: TGCGCCAGCAGCTCACTGGGAGGGATAGGTGAGCAGTTCTTC
V gene: TRBV28; clone size: .; J gene: TRBJ1-5; D gene: .; CDR3 protein: CASSFYSNQPQHF; CDR3 DNA: TGTGCCAGCAGTTTTTATAGCAATCAGCCCCAGCATTTT
V gene: TRBV6-5; clone size: few; J gene: TRBJ2-2; D gene: .; CDR3 protein: CASSYRGRGLNTGELFF; CDR3 DNA: TGTGCCAGCAGTTACCGGGGCAGGGGCTTGAACACCGGGGAGCTGTTTTTT
V gene: TRBV6-4; clone size: many; J gene: TRBJ1-2; D gene: .; CDR3 protein: CASTLYGYTF; CDR3 DNA: TGTGCCAGTACTCTGTATGGCTACACCTTC
V gene: TRBV30; clone size: many; J gene: TRBJ2-2; D gene: TRBD1; CDR3 protein: CAWRNRDRDTGELFF; CDR3 DNA: TGTGCCTGGAGAAACCGGGACAGGGACACCGGGGAGCTGTTTTTT
V gene: TRBV6-5; clone size: few; J gene: TRBJ1-6; D gene: .; CDR3 protein: CASSYSQGSNSPLHF; CDR3 DNA: TGTGCCAGCAGTTACTCGCAGGGATCTAATTCACCCCTCCACTTT
V gene: TRBV30; clone size: .; J gene: TRBJ1-5; D gene: .; CDR3 protein: CAWSVPGDQPQHF; CDR3 DNA: TGTGCCTGGAGTGTACCGGGAGATCAGCCCCAGCATTTT
V gene: TRBV29-1; clone size: few; J gene: TRBJ2-1; D gene: .; CDR3 protein: CSAGMAAGPHGEQFF; CDR3 DNA: TGCAGCGCTGGAATGGCGGCGGGACCTCACGGTGAGCAGTTCTTC
V gene: TRBV2; clone size: .; J gene: TRBJ1-4; D gene: .; CDR3 protein: CASQQFPNEKLFF; CDR3 DNA: TGTGCCAGCCAACAGTTCCCTAATGAAAAACTGTTTTTT
V gene: TRBV7-6; clone size: .; J gene: TRBJ2-3; D gene: TRBD2; CDR3 protein: CASSFGGLAGSTDTQYF; CDR3 DNA: TGTGCCAGCAGCTTCGGGGGACTAGCGGGGAGCACAGATACGCAGTATTTT
V gene: TRBV12-2; clone size: few; J gene: TRBJ2-2; D gene: .; CDR3 protein: CASRSRPASLALLPPTGELFF; CDR3 DNA: TGTGCAAGTCGCTCCCGCCCTGCCTCTCTAGCCCTCCTTCCCCCCACCGGGGAGCTGTTTTTT
V gene: TRBV19; clone size: .; J gene: TRBJ2-5; D gene: .; CDR3 protein: CASSPLRTPEETQYF; CDR3 DNA: TGTGCCAGTAGTCCGTTGAGGACACCTGAAGAGACCCAGTACTTC
V gene: TRBV15; clone size: few; J gene: TRBJ1-2; D gene: .; CDR3 protein: CATSRDEPGARLMYGYTF; CDR3 DNA: TGTGCCACCAGCAGAGACGAGCCCGGGGCCCGCCTTATGTATGGCTACACCTTC
V gene: TRBV18; clone size: many; J gene: TRBJ1-3; D gene: .; CDR3 protein: CASSPHKEDTIYF; CDR3 DNA: TGTGCCAGCTCACCACATAAAGAGGACACCATATATTTT
V gene: TRBV29-1; clone size: .; J gene: TRBJ2-7; D gene: TRBD2; CDR3 protein: CSVVGTSGGYEQYF; CDR3 DNA: TGCAGCGTTGTTGGGACTAGCGGGGGCTACGAGCAGTACTTC
V gene: TRBV29-1; clone size: many; J gene: TRBJ2-2; D gene: .; CDR3 protein: CSVVGTRNTGELFF; CDR3 DNA: TGCAGCGTTGTTGGGACCCGAAACACCGGGGAGCTGTTTTTT
V gene: TRBV28; clone size: many; J gene: TRBJ2-7; D gene: TRBD1; CDR3 protein: CASRAGTVDYEQYF; CDR3 DNA: TGTGCCAGCAGGGCCGGGACAGTGGACTACGAGCAGTACTTC
V gene: TRBV10-3; clone size: few; J gene: TRBJ2-7; D gene: TRBD2; CDR3 protein: CAISDPSGGNRERDYEQYF; CDR3 DNA: TGTGCCATCAGTGATCCTAGCGGGGGGAATCGAGAACGGGATTACGAGCAGTACTTC
V gene: TRBV11-1; clone size: .; J gene: TRBJ2-5; D gene: .; CDR3 protein: CASSPSSGTVTSETQYF; CDR3 DNA: TGTGCCAGCAGCCCTTCGAGCGGGACAGTTACATCGGAGACCCAGTACTTC